This paragraph covers one TCR beta chain sequence. As yet, its antigen is unknown. The data belong to a study of CD8+ T cells in alopecia areata. Whole-study results and caveats: Patients showed less clear TCR sequence sharing than mice, possibly partly because of HLA diversity.

CDR3 length equals 18 residues. cDNA reverse transcribed from extracted RNA served as the sequencing template. Method: immunoSEQ multiplex PCR; TCRdb's copy keeps in-frame clones and lacks some. The sample consists of under 150,000 clones, about 46% of them appearing once. V is TRBV21-1 and J is TRBJ2-7; the table gives TRBD2 as D, unverified against the DNA. TRBV21-1 is assigned pseudogene status. This receptor was obtained from a human donor with alopecia areata. The sequenced sample consisted of NKG2D-low CD8+ T cells sorted from blood. The CDR3 loop is CASSKTAPGLKNSYEQYF. The CDR3 DNA reads TGTGCCAGCAGCAAAACTGCTCCGGGACTCAAGAACTCCTACGAGCAGTACTTC.